This T cell receptor (beta chain) was captured in a study of blood T cell repertoires in COVID-19. Study-wide context: Whether acute or convalescent, the COVID-19 samples came from the United States, Italy and Spain. T cells, B-cell-depleted T cells, or PBMCs provided the cDNA or gDNA that served as material.

Germline-derived CDR1 and CDR2 are MNHEY and SVGAGI. The CDR3 is made up of 14 amino acids. V was shortened by 4 bases and J by 3 bases, with 13 bases between the two germline ends. Assignment of participants to cohorts was predicated upon participant-reported clinical history. This table comes from immunoSEQ multiplex PCR, and its TCRdb copy is limited to in-frame clones, with some not included. The sample holds more than 250,000 clones, approximately 82% seen once. The sequence came from a middle-aged man who had been exposed to COVID-19. Sequenced: PBMCs or T cells enriched from blood (not recorded which). The V and J genes are TRBV6-5 and TRBJ2-7, with D uncertain. The CDR3 region has the DNA TGTGCCAGCAGTTCTAGTCTATCAGACTACGAGCAGTACTTC. This translates into CASSSSLSDYEQYF.